Each of the 6 T cell receptor beta chains below was sequenced from the same sample in a study of blood T cell repertoires in COVID-19. The protocol was immunoSEQ multiplex PCR, while the TCRdb copy is restricted to in-frame clones and leaves out a portion. Of 110,000 to 150,000 clones in the sample, 80% were seen once. Sequencing was performed on peripheral blood. The receptors derive from a man in his 70s who had recovered from COVID-19.

The chain joins TRBV7-2 to TRBJ1-1; 9 positions match TRBD1. With 5 bases clipped from V and 8 bases from J, the junction kept 6 bases outside the gene matches. CDR3 size: 13 residues. Germline V gives CDR1 SGHTA, CDR2 FQGNSA. The CDR3 sequence is CASSLNRGREAFF. CDR3 in DNA: TGTGCCAGCAGCCTTAACAGGGGGCGGGAAGCTTTCTTT.

The rearrangement uses TRBV18 and TRBJ2-7, with 8 bases identical to TRBD2. CDR1 and CDR2 (germline): KGHSH, LQKENI. The CDR3 extends over 14 amino acids. J lost 1 base, V lost 3 bases, and 2 bases had no gene match. CDR3: CASSPGLESYEQYF. As DNA, the CDR3 is TGTGCCAGCTCACCGGGACTAGAATCCTACGAGCAGTACTTC.

This clone has a single count. The gene calls are TRBV19 and TRBJ2-1; 9 bases are a match to TRBD1. Germline CDR1 and CDR2: LNHDA and SQIVND (reference sequence). With V trimmed by 5 bases and J by 5 bases, 7 bases remained unmatched. This CDR3 is 15 amino acids long. The CDR3 loop is CASSPGQGFDNEQFF. The CDR3 DNA reads TGTGCCAGTAGTCCCGGACAGGGGTTTGACAATGAGCAGTTCTTC.

Only one count was recorded for this clone. V and J are TRBV27 and TRBJ2-7; 9 bases agree with TRBD1. The CDR3 spans 15 residues. CDR1 and CDR2 (germline): MNHEY, SMNVEV (reference sequence). V trimming: 5 bases; J trimming: 2 bases; junction bases outside the gene matches: 7. DNA of the CDR3: TGTGCCAGCAGTCCTTGGACAGGGGCGACCTACGAGCAGTACTTC. Translated: CASSPWTGATYEQYF.

This clone has just a few counts. This rearrangement joins TRBV5-6 to TRBJ2-6; D uncertain. Germline V gene lookup returns CDR1 SGHDT and CDR2 YYEEEE. The CDR3 length is 15 residues. The V end lost 2 bases, the J end lost 0 bases, and 6 bases lay between the germline ends. DNA of the CDR3: TGTGCCAGCAGCTTCCTTCCCTCTGGGGCCAACGTCCTGACTTTC. This codes for CASSFLPSGANVLTF.

This clone was counted a few times. This sample also contains other DNA sequences that code for the same CDR3. The rearrangement links TRBV19 to TRBJ2-2; 9 bases are shared with TRBD2. The germline CDR1 and CDR2 sequences are LNHDA and SQIVND (reference sequence). CDR3 length: 15 residues. V lost 4 bases and J lost 2; bases outside the gene matches: 2. CDR3 sequence reads: CASSNLAGNTGELFF. The CDR3 region has the DNA TGTGCCAGTAGTAACCTAGCGGGAAACACCGGGGAGCTGTTTTTT.